The rows below give T cell receptor beta chains drawn from one sample of a study of shared clonotypes between healthy human individuals. Generated by immunoSEQ multiplex PCR, the TCRdb table keeps only in-frame clones and is missing some. This table holds about 1,900,000 clones, just under 95% found once. Sequencing input: naive CD8+ T cells sorted from blood. Receptor source: a young man in good health. CDR3s include the opening cysteine and the closing phenylalanine or tryptophan. A D gene is named only where the DNA matches it firmly. Clone size appears in some rows only: once, few, many, or a class for an expanded clone.

-,TRBJ2-1,TRBD2,TRBV11-2,TGTGCCAGCAGCGAGACTAGCAGCCTTTGGGGGGGAAATGAGCAGTTCTTC,CASSETSSLWGGNEQFF
-,TRBJ1-2,-,TRBV27,TGTGCCAGCAGTTTAAGTAGCGGGGTGCTCTATGGCTACACCTTC,CASSLSSGVLYGYTF
-,TRBJ1-1,TRBD1,TRBV7-9,TGTGCCAGCAGCTTAACTACAGGGGGCACTGAAGCTTTCTTT,CASSLTTGGTEAFF
-,TRBJ1-1,-,TRBV30,TGTGCCTGGGGGGGGCCGAACACTGAAGCTTTCTTT,CAWGGPNTEAFF
-,TRBJ2-3,TRBD2,TRBV13,TGTGCCAGCAGCCCGGGACTAGCTCCGGATACGCAGTATTTT,CASSPGLAPDTQYF
-,TRBJ1-2,-,TRBV9,TGTGCCAGCAGCGTAGACTGGACCATCCCATATGGCTACACCTTC,CASSVDWTIPYGYTF
-,TRBJ2-7,TRBD2,TRBV5-1,TGCGCCAGCAGCTCTTATCAGACTAGCGGGGGCCTCCTTGCCTACGAGCAGTACTTC,CASSSYQTSGGLLAYEQYF
-,TRBJ1-2,-,TRBV4-1,TGCGCCAGCAGCATCGGGGACGATTATGGCTACACCTTC,CASSIGDDYGYTF
-,TRBJ1-2,-,TRBV6-5,TGTGCCAGCAGTTACGGGACGGTTGATGGCTACACCTTC,CASSYGTVDGYTF
few,TRBJ2-7,-,TRBV11-2,TGTGCCAGCAGCTTAGGAGGGCCGACCTACGAGCAGTACTTC,CASSLGGPTYEQYF
-,TRBJ2-3,-,TRBV9,TGTGCCAGCAGCCCAAACAGTGAAGATACGCAGTATTTT,CASSPNSEDTQYF
-,TRBJ2-1,-,TRBV6-5,TGTGCCAGCAGTTACCACGACAGAAGCAATGAGCAGTTCTTC,CASSYHDRSNEQFF
-,TRBJ2-4,TRBD1,TRBV6-6,TGTGCCAGCAATACCGGGACAGGGACGGGCATTCAGTACTTC,CASNTGTGTGIQYF
-,TRBJ1-6,-,TRBV2,TGTGCCAGCAGTGAAATACAGTATAATTCACCCCTCCACTTT,CASSEIQYNSPLHF
-,TRBJ2-7,-,TRBV27,TGTGCCAGCAGTTTGGACAGATCCTACGAGCAGTACTTC,CASSLDRSYEQYF
once,TRBJ1-5,-,TRBV5-1,TGCGCCAGCAGCTTGGACCAGGGTAGCAATCAGCCCCAGCATTTT,CASSLDQGSNQPQHF
-,TRBJ1-5,TRBD1,TRBV28,TGTGCCAGCAGTTCCTCCCTGTGGTGGGGGACAGGGAATGAACAGCCCCAGCATTTT,CASSSSLWWGTGNEQPQHF
-,TRBJ2-7,-,TRBV7-9,TGTGCCAGCAGCTTAAGTCTAGCCTCGGTGCAGCAGTACTTC,CASSLSLASVQQYF
-,TRBJ1-1,-,TRBV11-2,TGTGCCAGCAGCTTAGTCTCGGGTGCGGAGGATACTGAAGCTTTCTTT,CASSLVSGAEDTEAFF
-,TRBJ1-1,-,TRBV11-2,TGTGCCAGCAGCTTAATCAGGGCCGCACATGAAGCTTTCTTT,CASSLIRAAHEAFF
few,TRBJ1-6,-,TRBV30,TGTGCCTGGAGTGACTCAACAGGTTCACCCCTCCACTTT,CAWSDSTGSPLHF
-,TRBJ2-1,-,TRBV6-5,TGTGCCAGCAGTTCCTTTGGAGGGAAGGGATTCAATGAGCAGTTCTTC,CASSSFGGKGFNEQFF
-,TRBJ2-1,-,TRBV7-2,TGTGCCAGCAGCTTACCTAGTCTTGGTTACAATGAGCAGTTCTTC,CASSLPSLGYNEQFF
-,TRBJ1-2,-,TRBV27,TGTGCCAGCAGTTTATCACGGGCCAACCATGGCTACACCTTC,CASSLSRANHGYTF
-,TRBJ2-7,-,TRBV2,TGTGCCAGCAGCCTGGACGGCTACGAGCAGTACTTC,CASSLDGYEQYF
-,TRBJ2-7,-,TRBV28,TGTGCCAGCAGTTTCCAAGGTCGTGACGAGCAGTACTTC,CASSFQGRDEQYF
once,TRBJ2-1,-,TRBV5-1,TGCGCCAGCAGCCGGGCGGGACCCTCCTACAATGAGCAGTTCTTC,CASSRAGPSYNEQFF
-,TRBJ2-3,TRBD1,TRBV5-1,TGCGCCAGCAGCTCTTTCGGGACAGGGGGCGGCCTAGATACGCAGTATTTT,CASSSFGTGGGLDTQYF